This T cell receptor beta chain was obtained from a study of read filtering for tumor transcriptome and immune sequencing. There are many counts of this clonotype. Its antigen is unknown. Findings and caveats of the study: This fraction held mixed bone marrow immune cells after CD138-negative sorting.

This CDR3 has 14 amino acids. The V and J ends lost 5 bases and 5 bases respectively, with 15 bases between them. Germline V gives CDR1 MNHEY, CDR2 SVGAGI. The library was built from approximately 400 ng RNA with molecular barcoded adaptors for alpha/delta and beta/gamma chains. TCRdb redid the calling of the reads with MiXCR, one entry per CDR3 protein. The sample consists of around 130,000 distinct CDR3 sequences, 10% to 15% of them appearing once. This sequence joins TRBV6-5 and TRBJ2-5; D may correspond to TRBD1 or TRBD2 (6 bases each). Sequencing used a population of CD138-negative cells sorted from bone marrow. This TCR was recovered from a donor at least 40 years old with multiple myeloma. The CDR3 DNA reads as TGTGCCAGCAGTACTACAGGGAGGCAGGAGACCCAGTACTTC. The encoded protein is CASSTTGRQETQYF.